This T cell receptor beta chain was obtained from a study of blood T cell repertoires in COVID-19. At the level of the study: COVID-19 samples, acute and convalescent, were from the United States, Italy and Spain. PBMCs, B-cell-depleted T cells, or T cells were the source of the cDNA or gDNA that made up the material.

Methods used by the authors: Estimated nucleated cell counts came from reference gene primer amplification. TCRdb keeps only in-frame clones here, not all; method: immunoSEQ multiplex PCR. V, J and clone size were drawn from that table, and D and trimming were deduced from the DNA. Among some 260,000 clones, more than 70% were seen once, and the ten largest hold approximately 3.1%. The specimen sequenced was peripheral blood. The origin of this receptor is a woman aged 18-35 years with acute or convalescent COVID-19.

For the CDR3, the DNA is TGTGCCAGCGGACGACAGGGTATTGGCTACACCTTC. The encoded protein is CASGRQGIGYTF. The chain couples TRBV27 to TRBJ1-2, with 7 positions matching TRBD1. CDR1 MNHEY and CDR2 SMNVEV come from the germline V gene (reference sequence). The CDR3 is made up of 12 amino acids. V lost 8 bases, J lost 7 bases, and 7 bases stayed unmatched.